The clone carrying this T cell receptor beta chain was picked up a small number of times. Assay: immunoSEQ multiplex PCR; the TCRdb copy retains only in-frame clones and omits some. The repertoire holds about 280,000 clones, with 86% as singletons. This specimen comes from a study of blood T cell repertoires in COVID-19. The length of the CDR3 is 16 residues. Germline values: CDR1 LGHNT, CDR2 FRNRAP. V was clipped by 0 bases and J by 3 bases, with 12 bases between them. Sequencing was carried out using peripheral blood. This chain uses TRBV12-5 with TRBJ1-3; maybe TRBD1 (6 bases). This receptor was obtained from a woman in her seventies with COVID-19, enrolled during active disease. CDR3 amino acids: CASGLVTGSGGNTIYF. The CDR3 bases are TGTGCTAGTGGTTTGGTAACAGGGTCCGGTGGAAACACCATATATTTT.